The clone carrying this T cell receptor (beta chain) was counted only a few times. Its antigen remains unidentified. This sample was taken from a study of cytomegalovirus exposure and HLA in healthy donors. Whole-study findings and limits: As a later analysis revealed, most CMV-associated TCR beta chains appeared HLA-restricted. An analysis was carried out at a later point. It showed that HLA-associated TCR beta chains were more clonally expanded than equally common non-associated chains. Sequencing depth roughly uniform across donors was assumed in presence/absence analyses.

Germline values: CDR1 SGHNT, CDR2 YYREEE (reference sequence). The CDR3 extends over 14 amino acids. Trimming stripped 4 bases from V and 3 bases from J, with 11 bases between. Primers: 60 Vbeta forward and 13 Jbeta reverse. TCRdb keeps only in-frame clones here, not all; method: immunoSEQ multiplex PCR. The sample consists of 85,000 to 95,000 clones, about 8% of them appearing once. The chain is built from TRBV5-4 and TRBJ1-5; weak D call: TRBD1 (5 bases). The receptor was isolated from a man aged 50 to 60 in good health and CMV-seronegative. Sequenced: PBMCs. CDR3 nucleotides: TGTGCCAGCAGCCTCGGGGGGGACAATCAGCCCCAGCATTTT. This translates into CASSLGGDNQPQHF. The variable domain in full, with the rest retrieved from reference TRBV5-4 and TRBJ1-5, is ETGVTQSPTHLIKTRGQQVTLRCSSQSGHNTVSWYQQALGQGPQFIFQYYREEENGRGNFPPRFSGLQFPNYSSELNVNALELDDSALYLCASSLGGDNQPQHFGDGTRLSIL.